This T cell receptor beta chain was found in a study of blood T cell repertoires in COVID-19. About the study: Sources were T cells, B-cell-depleted T cells, or PBMCs; the material itself was cDNA or gDNA.

In the original workflow: Amplification of reference gene primers provided the estimated nucleated cell counts. TCRdb's copy holds only in-frame clones and misses some; the assay was immunoSEQ multiplex PCR. V and J calls and clone size are as listed in that table; D and trimming were resolved from the DNA. The sample shows about 200,000 clones, 80% to 90% of them seen only once. J was trimmed by 6 bases and V by 6 bases; bases with no gene match: 12. From germline, CDR1 is KGHSH and CDR2 LQKENI. This CDR3 spans 15 amino acids. The source is a man in his sixties who had recovered from COVID-19. The V and J genes are TRBV18 and TRBJ1-2, with 8 bases matching TRBD1. What was sequenced was peripheral blood. CDR3 sequence: CASSLNRGENDGYTF. For the CDR3, the DNA is TGTGCCAGCTCCCTCAACAGGGGGGAGAACGATGGCTACACCTTC.